This T cell receptor (beta chain) was captured in a study of control samples from healthy donors and cancer patients. Measured with immunoSEQ multiplex PCR; TCRdb has only the in-frame clones, and not every one. The sample lists 150,000 to 200,000 clones; 85% to 90% were seen once. This clone was seen more than once but under ten times. The sample comprised blood. The TCR was taken from a woman in her thirties in good health.

CDR3 DNA: TGCGCCAGCAGCCCCAGTGGGAGCACCTCAGGCGTTACGCAGTATTTT. Translation: CASSPSGSTSGVTQYF. This sequence joins TRBV10-1 and TRBJ2-3; a weak D match, TRBD2 (5 bases). V lost 6 bases and J 8 bases, leaving 24 bases between the germline ends. CDR1 WNHNN and CDR2 SYGVQD come from the germline V gene (reference sequence). The CDR3 length is 16 residues.